Here is one TCR beta chain with its context. Its antigen is still unknown. The data derive from a study of T cells in Graves' hyperthyroidism and ophthalmopathy. Trimming cost V 5 bases and J 5 bases, with 13 bases left between them. CDR1 and CDR2 from the germline V gene are KGHSH and LQKENI. The CDR3 length is 13 residues. Lactation, pregnancy, other autoimmune disease or uncontrolled infection excluded patients. The source of the PBMCs was 10 ml of fresh peripheral blood. Whole-study results and caveats: In the analysis, a 13 V-J model separated ophthalmopathy from stable hyperthyroidism.

TCR beta CDR3 sequences were amplified from RNA transcripts. HTBI primers were employed in a first-round RT-PCR of the TCR CDR3. From the multiplex PCR reads, TCRdb called clonotypes with MiXCR, one entry per CDR3 protein. The table has about half a million distinct CDR3 sequences, about 16% seen once. Material: blood. V gene TRBV18 combines with J gene TRBJ2-7; D might be TRBD1 or TRBD2, each matching 5 bases. This clonotype was sampled from a woman aged 30 to 39 with Graves' ophthalmopathy. This CDR3 reads CASSRLSGHEQYF. As DNA, the CDR3 is TGTGCCAGCTCAAGGCTCTCGGGGCACGAGCAGTACTTC.